The 19 T cell receptor beta chains in this list originate from one sample, sequenced in a study of Graves' ophthalmopathy and Graves' hyperthyroidism. RNA transcripts yielded amplified TCR beta CDR3 regions. First-round RT-PCR relied on HTBI primers, and a second-round multiplex PCR came next. TCRdb re-derived calls from the multiplex PCR reads in MiXCR, one entry per CDR3 protein. The sample yields some 400,000 distinct CDR3 sequences, 18% seen once. Specimen: peripheral blood. The receptor source for this set is a woman aged 18 to 35 with Graves' ophthalmopathy.

The chain links TRBV10-3 to TRBJ2-7; TRBD2 matches 9 bases. The CDR3 sequence is 19 residues long. V lost 0 bases and J lost 5; bases outside the gene matches: 17. Germline V gives CDR1 ENHRY, CDR2 SYGVKD. CDR3 sequence: CAISESQWTSAKKGNEQYF. In DNA form, the CDR3 reads TGTGCCATCAGTGAGTCGCAATGGACTAGCGCAAAAAAAGGGAACGAGCAGTACTTC.

This clonotype has ten or more counts. The gene calls are TRBV5-5 and TRBJ2-5, with D possibly matching TRBD2 (6 bases). The CDR3 has 14 amino acids. Trimming stripped 4 bases from V and 3 bases from J, with 13 bases between. Germline V CDR1 and CDR2: SGHKS, YYEKEE (reference sequence). The DNA for the CDR3 is TGTGCCAGCAGCACCGGGACTTGGGAAGAGACCCAGTACTTC. Protein: CASSTGTWEETQYF.

This clonotype was seen at least ten times. The V gene is TRBV12-3 or TRBV12-4, the J gene TRBJ1-2; D is perhaps TRBD1 (5 bases). The CDR3 has 15 residues. V lost 6 bases, J lost 4 bases, and 18 bases lay in between. The CDR3 bases are TGTGCCAGCAGACCGAGACAGTATATCTCCTATGGCTACACCTTC. Amino acid sequence: CASRPRQYISYGYTF.

There are many counts of this clonotype. The rearrangement uses TRBV6-5 and TRBJ2-7; 7 bases are a match to TRBD2. In germline, CDR1 is MNHEY, CDR2 SVGAGI. The CDR3 consists of 13 residues. The ends lost 8 bases at V and 6 bases at J; junction bases unmatched: 10. CDR3 region: CASQSGAFAEQYF. CDR3 sequence (DNA): TGTGCCAGCCAGAGCGGGGCATTCGCCGAGCAGTACTTC.

This clonotype was recorded at least ten times. V gene TRBV28 combines with J gene TRBJ1-5; TRBD1 matches 7 bases. J was trimmed by 3 bases and V by 6 bases; bases with no gene match: 5. Per germline, CDR1 MDHEN and CDR2 SYDVKM. The CDR3 covers 14 residues. The CDR3 bases are TGTGCCAGCAGAATTGACAGGGTCAATCAGCCCCAGCATTTT. It specifies CASRIDRVNQPQHF.

This clonotype was observed many times. The gene calls are TRBV11-2 and TRBJ2-7, with TRBD1 identical over 8 bases. The length of the CDR3 is 17 residues. Germline loops: CDR1 SGHAT, CDR2 FQNNGV. The ends lost 2 bases at V and 3 bases at J; junction bases unmatched: 12. The CDR3 DNA follows: TGTGCCAGCAGCTTAATCACTCAGGGGGCTCTCCACTACGAGCAGTACTTC. This gives the protein CASSLITQGALHYEQYF.

This clonotype was observed once. This chain uses TRBV5-1 with TRBJ2-5; tentative D call: TRBD2 (6 bases). The CDR3 has 14 amino acids. V was clipped by 3 bases and J by 4 bases, with 13 bases between them. Germline lookup yields CDR1 SGHRS and CDR2 YFSETQ. The DNA of the CDR3 is TGCGCCAGCAGCTGGTCTAGCGACCCAGAGACCCAGTACTTC. It encodes CASSWSSDPETQYF.

The sample holds many counts of this clonotype. The chain is built from TRBV20-1 and TRBJ2-7, with 8 bases lining up with TRBD2. Germline V CDR1 and CDR2: DFQATT, SNEGSKA (reference sequence). This CDR3 is 13 amino acids long. V lost 0 bases and J lost 5; bases outside the gene matches: 3. CDR3 loop: CSARELAGHEQYF. In DNA, the CDR3 is TGCAGTGCTAGAGAGCTAGCGGGCCACGAGCAGTACTTC.

This clonotype was counted at least ten times. CDR3 loop: CASKRGGGTYEQYF. The CDR3 coding sequence is TGTGCCAGCAAAAGGGGCGGGGGCACCTACGAGCAGTACTTC. The rearrangement uses TRBV28 and TRBJ2-7; perhaps TRBD2 as D (7 bases). The CDR3 length is 14 residues. The germline gives CDR1 MDHEN, CDR2 SYDVKM. V lost 7 bases and J lost 2, with 15 bases in between.

This clonotype was seen many times. The chain uses TRBV7-6 and TRBJ1-1, with D uncertain. The CDR3 is 14 residues long. The V gene lost 1 base and the J gene lost 2 bases, with 8 bases spanning the gap. Germline V gives CDR1 SGHVS, CDR2 FNYEAQ. The DNA for the CDR3 is TGTGCCAGCAGCTTAGTAGGAGAAAACACTGAAGCTTTCTTT. Its translation: CASSLVGENTEAFF.

This clonotype occurred many times. This sequence joins TRBV6-2 or TRBV6-3 and TRBJ2-2; D gene ambiguous. The CDR3 is 15 amino acids. V was pared by 4 bases and J by 0 bases, with 9 bases between. Looked up from germline, CDR1 is MNHEY and CDR2 is SVGEGT. This chain's CDR3 is CASSCKRSNTGELFF. CDR3 coding DNA: TGTGCCAGCAGTTGCAAGAGGTCGAACACCGGGGAGCTGTTTTTT.

This clonotype was recorded at least ten times. J is TRBJ1-5 and V is TRBV19; 7 bases match TRBD1. The CDR3 contains 15 residues. Trimming cost V 5 bases and J 0 bases; bases outside gene matches: 4. Germline V gives CDR1 LNHDA, CDR2 SQIVND (reference sequence). Here the CDR3 reads CASSDGQVSNQPQHF. CDR3 DNA: TGTGCCAGTAGTGACGGACAGGTTAGCAATCAGCCCCAGCATTTT.

This clonotype was seen repeatedly, ten times or more. The chain carries TRBV6-2 or TRBV6-3 and TRBJ1-5, with D uncertain. The CDR3 covers 17 residues. Trimming took off 0 bases at V and 1 base at J, with 13 bases between the two ends. From germline, CDR1 is MNHEY and CDR2 SVGEGT. CDR3 in amino acids: CASSYSISAVSNQPQHF. The CDR3 DNA sequence: TGTGCCAGCAGTTACTCGATATCCGCGGTAAGCAATCAGCCCCAGCATTTT.

This sequence joins TRBV12-3 or TRBV12-4 and TRBJ1-6, with D maybe TRBD1 (6 bases). Trimming removed 3 bases from V and 9 bases from J, with 18 bases in between. CDR3 length: 16 residues. The CDR3 protein is CASSLGTGQRGSPLHF. The CDR3 region has the DNA TGTGCCAGCAGTTTGGGCACAGGGCAGCGGGGTTCACCCCTCCACTTT.

This clonotype was found a few times. This chain uses TRBV5-1 with TRBJ2-2; the D gene is possibly TRBD1 (5 bases). The CDR3 is made up of 15 amino acids. Trimming removed 1 base from V and 8 bases from J, with 15 bases in between. Per germline, CDR1 SGHRS and CDR2 YFSETQ. The CDR3 sequence is CASSLTGPFAGELFF. The CDR3 DNA is TGCGCCAGCAGCTTGACAGGTCCCTTTGCGGGGGAGCTGTTTTTT.

This clonotype has a count of ten or more. The gene calls are TRBV29-1 and TRBJ2-5; 14 bases are a match to TRBD2. V lost 4 bases, J lost 8 bases, and 12 bases stayed unmatched. Germline CDR1 is SQVTM and CDR2 is ANQGSEA. The CDR3 has 16 residues. The CDR3 DNA reads as TGCAGCGTTGGAGTGGCAACCGGGACTAGCGGGAGAACCCAGTACTTC. Protein product: CSVGVATGTSGRTQYF.

The chain couples TRBV6-2 or TRBV6-3 to TRBJ2-5, with 9 bases identical to TRBD1. This CDR3 is 13 amino acids long. After removal of 9 bases from V and 1 base from J, the junction contained 3 bases not matched to a gene. Per germline, CDR1 MNHEY and CDR2 SVGEGT. The CDR3 DNA follows: TGTGCCAGTTGGACAGGGGCCCAAGAGACCCAGTACTTC. This codes for CASWTGAQETQYF.

This clonotype was seen ten or more times. The chain couples TRBV7-2 to TRBJ1-1, with D possibly being TRBD1 (5 bases). Germline CDR1 is SGHTA and CDR2 is FQGNSA. The V gene lost 6 bases and the J gene lost 4 bases, with 18 bases spanning the gap. This CDR3 contains 15 residues. This CDR3 reads CASSYIPRGGTEAFF. CDR3 sequence (DNA): TGTGCCAGCAGTTATATCCCCCGGGGGGGCACTGAAGCTTTCTTT.

This clonotype was counted at least ten times. J is TRBJ1-1 and V is TRBV10-3; D may be TRBD1 (5 bases). Germline V gene sequence: CDR1 ENHRY, CDR2 SYGVKD. V was pared by 8 bases and J by 4 bases, with 14 bases between. The CDR3 has 13 residues. CDR3 nucleotide sequence: TGTGCCATCGGGGATTACGGGGCCACTGAAGCTTTCTTT. Encoded protein: CAIGDYGATEAFF.